This T cell receptor (beta chain) was recorded in a study of blood T cells in healthy people across ages. Germline V gene sequence: CDR1 SGHTA, CDR2 FQGNSA. V was clipped by 5 bases and J by 4 bases; unmatched bases: 8. The CDR3 has 15 amino acids. A second 7 to 11 cycle PCR used barcoded and J-beta primers. TCRdb passed the 5' RACE reads through MiXCR, listing each CDR3 protein once. The table includes more than 700,000 distinct CDR3 sequences, less than 70% detected once. General study results and limits: While age rose, TCR beta diversity per million T cells dropped in a roughly linear way.

Of note for this clonotype: Its specificity is unknown.

The chain joins TRBV7-2 to TRBJ2-7, with 10 bases identical to TRBD2. Sequenced: blood. The receptor was isolated from a man older than 75 in good health. CDR3 in DNA: TGTGCCAGCAGCCTCCGAGCGGGAGGGCCATACGAGCAGTACTTC. Amino acid sequence: CASSLRAGGPYEQYF. Filled out from reference TRBV7-2 and TRBJ2-7, the complete variable domain reads GAGVSQSPSNKVTEKGKDVELRCDPISGHTALYWYRQSLGQGLEFLIYFQGNSAPDKSGLPSDRFSAERTGGSVSTLTIQRTQQEDSAVYLCASSLRAGGPYEQYFGPGTRLTVT.